This T cell receptor (beta chain) was identified in a study of blood T cell repertoires in COVID-19. Turning to the study itself: Specimens from acute and convalescent COVID-19 originated in the United States, Italy and Spain.

This clone was seen more than once but under ten times. Measured with immunoSEQ multiplex PCR; TCRdb has only the in-frame clones, and not every one. The sample contains 290,000 or so clones, around 85% of which appear only once. The CDR3 totals 16 residues. CDR1 is SGHRS and CDR2 is YFSETQ in the germline V gene. V shed 1 base, J shed 6 bases, and the junction held 8 bases outside the gene matches. The rearrangement links TRBV5-1 to TRBJ1-4, with 8 bases fitting TRBD1. This clonotype was sampled from a man over 45 with active or convalescent COVID-19. The specimen sequenced was peripheral blood. CDR3 region: CASSLRRQGLDEKLFF. The CDR3 DNA is TGCGCCAGCAGCTTGCGCCGACAGGGGTTGGATGAAAAACTGTTTTTT.